The 24 T cell receptor beta chains given below trace back to one sample, sequenced in a study of CD8+ T cells in alopecia areata. The treatment was: oral pan-JAK inhibitor, 5-10 mg twice daily. Extracted RNA was reverse transcribed, and the resulting cDNA served as sequencing template. Here immunoSEQ multiplex PCR was the method, and the copy in TCRdb shows in-frame clones only, minus some. Of about 110,000 clones listed, roughly 56% are singletons. The starting material was CD4+ T cells sorted from blood, obtained at week 24, from a patient treated with tofacitinib. Source of these receptors: a human donor with alopecia areata.

DNA for the CDR3: TGTGCCAGCAGCTTGGGGGCGGCTGAAGCTTTCTTT. The encoded protein is CASSLGAAEAFF. The chain is built from TRBV7-9 and TRBJ1-1; maybe TRBD1 (6 bases). Germline V gene sequence: CDR1 SEHNR, CDR2 FQNEAQ (reference sequence). V lost 3 bases to trimming and J lost 6 bases, with 8 bases between them. The CDR3 length is 12 residues.

The chain couples TRBV29-1 to TRBJ1-3, with TRBD1 as a possible D gene (5 bases). Germline V lookup: CDR1 SQVTM, CDR2 ANQGSEA. V was clipped by 4 bases and J by 4 bases, with 5 bases between them. CDR3 length equals 11 residues. The CDR3: CSVGTGNTIYF. DNA of the CDR3: TGCAGCGTTGGGACAGGAAACACCATATATTTT.

This clone occurred a few times. The gene calls are TRBV28 and TRBJ2-3, with a weak D call TRBD2 (6 bases). V was shortened by 3 bases and J by 10 bases, with 11 bases between the two germline ends. The CDR3 covers 12 residues. Germline V gives CDR1 MDHEN, CDR2 SYDVKM. The CDR3 sequence is CASSFSSEAQYF. CDR3 nucleotide sequence: TGTGCCAGCAGTTTTTCTAGCGAGGCGCAGTATTTT.

The chain has TRBV29-1 and TRBJ2-5; D is tentatively TRBD1 or TRBD2 (5 bases each). The CDR3 runs 11 residues. CDR1 SQVTM and CDR2 ANQGSEA come from the germline V gene. Written as DNA, the CDR3 is TGCACAGGGAGAGTCGGGGAGACCCAGTACTTC. Translating it yields CTGRVGETQYF.

This chain joins TRBV7-9 and TRBJ2-1, with D possibly TRBD2 on 6 matching bases. CDR3 length: 16 residues. V was cut by 5 bases and J by 4 bases, with 18 bases left in between. Looked up from germline, CDR1 is SEHNR and CDR2 is FQNEAQ (reference sequence). The CDR3 is CASSLSGGTLYNEQFF. The CDR3 DNA follows: TGTGCCAGCAGCCTTTCCGGCGGGACCTTATACAATGAGCAGTTCTTC. Variable domain in full (rest from reference TRBV7-9 and TRBJ2-1): DTGVSQNPRHKITKRGQNVTFRCDPISEHNRLYWYRQTLGQGPEFLTYFQNEAQLEKSRLLSDRFSAERPKGSFSTLEIQRTEQGDSAMYLCASSLSGGTLYNEQFFGPGTRLTVL.

This clone was counted once. The junction shows a germline mismatch at one end, possibly a read error. The chain joins TRBV7-6 to TRBJ1-5; a weak D match, TRBD1 (5 bases). CDR3 length: 11 amino acids. Germline CDR1 reads SGHVS; CDR2 reads FNYEAQ. The DNA for the CDR3 is TGTGCCAGCAGCTTATCGGGGGAAAGATTTTTT. Translating it yields CASSLSGERFF.

The chain links TRBV27 to TRBJ2-3; 8 nucleotides match TRBD2. There are 14 residues in the CDR3. Germline values: CDR1 MNHEY, CDR2 SMNVEV (reference sequence). Trimming cost V 9 bases and J 0 bases; bases outside gene matches: 5. The CDR3: CASTSGDSTDTQYF. In DNA, the CDR3 is TGTGCCAGTACTAGCGGTGATAGCACAGATACGCAGTATTTT.

V and J are TRBV29-1 and TRBJ1-5; tentatively, D is TRBD1 (5 bases). There are 13 residues in the CDR3. The germline V gene encodes CDR1 SQVTM and CDR2 ANQGSEA. Trimming left V 3 bases short and J 2 bases short, with 8 bases between. The CDR3 DNA reads as TGCAGCGTTGACCCGGGGGGCAATCAGCCCCAGCATTTT. Its translation: CSVDPGGNQPQHF.

The table lists this clone with a few counts. This rearrangement joins TRBV5-1 to TRBJ1-1; tentative D call: TRBD1 (5 bases). The germline V gene has CDR1 SGHRS and CDR2 YFSETQ. With 0 bases removed from V and 1 base from J, the gap between germline ends came to 13 bases. This CDR3 region has 16 residues. CDR3 DNA sequence: TGCGCCAGCAGCTTGGCCCTATACGGGGGGAACACTGAAGCTTTCTTT. Its protein is CASSLALYGGNTEAFF.

The CDR3 here is CASSLRTGQPQHF. The CDR3 DNA reads TGCGCCAGCAGCTTGCGGACTGGACAGCCCCAGCATTTT. This chain joins TRBV5-1 and TRBJ1-5; D remains ambiguous. V shed 1 base and J shed 7 bases, with 9 bases lying between them. Germline V gene data show CDR1 as SGHRS and CDR2 as YFSETQ. This CDR3 spans 13 amino acids.

The chain is built from TRBV7-9 and TRBJ1-5, with 10 bases identical to TRBD1. The CDR3 is 14 residues long. CDR1 SEHNR and CDR2 FQNEAQ come from the germline V gene (reference sequence). The V gene end was trimmed by 5 bases and the J gene end by 7 bases; junction bases not matched to a gene: 5. The CDR3 is CASSLGTGEQPQHF. In nucleotides, the CDR3 is TGTGCCAGCAGCCTAGGGACAGGGGAACAGCCCCAGCATTTT.

V and J are TRBV4-3 and TRBJ2-5; D gene uncertain. Trimming cost V 0 bases and J 5 bases, with 13 bases left between them. This CDR3 spans 15 amino acids. Germline V gene lookup returns CDR1 LGHNA and CDR2 YSLEER. This chain's CDR3 is CASSQEARPAETQYF. The CDR3 DNA reads TGCGCCAGCAGCCAAGAAGCCCGGCCAGCGGAGACCCAGTACTTC.

The chain recombines TRBV19 with TRBJ2-3; tentatively, D is TRBD2 (5 bases). The CDR3 extends over 13 amino acids. Trimming pared 6 bases from V and 9 bases from J, leaving 16 bases between. The V gene's germline CDR1 is LNHDA and CDR2 SQIVND (reference sequence). CDR3 nucleotides: TGTGCCAGTAGGGAGGCGAACGAACGGACGCAGTATTTT. Translating gives CASREANERTQYF.

J is TRBJ1-2 and V is TRBV20-1; tentative D call: TRBD1 (5 bases). The V end lost 3 bases, the J end lost 6 bases, and 8 bases lay between the germline ends. CDR1 is DFQATT and CDR2 is SNEGSKA in the germline V gene (reference sequence). The CDR3 has 11 residues. Here the CDR3 DNA reads TGCAGTGCTAGGTCAGGGAATGGCTACACCTTC. The encoded protein is CSARSGNGYTF.

J is TRBJ2-5 and V is TRBV29-1; TRBD2 might be the D (6 bases). Germline V gene sequence: CDR1 SQVTM, CDR2 ANQGSEA. The V gene lost 7 bases and the J gene lost 3 bases, with 12 bases spanning the gap. The CDR3 is 12 amino acids. The CDR3 here is CSAVGGEETQYF. For the CDR3, the DNA is TGCAGCGCCGTCGGCGGGGAAGAGACCCAGTACTTC.

This chain links TRBV5-1 with TRBJ2-5, with D possibly being TRBD2 (6 bases). Trimming removed 4 bases at V and 2 bases at J, with 6 bases between. The CDR3 runs 12 residues. In germline, CDR1 is SGHRS, CDR2 YFSETQ. In nucleotides, the CDR3 is TGCGCCAGCAGCCGGGAGCAAGAGACCCAGTACTTC. Translation gives CASSREQETQYF.

This clone has only a few counts. The chain employs TRBV30 and TRBJ1-5, with D maybe TRBD1 (6 bases). The V gene's germline CDR1 is GTSNPN and CDR2 SVGIG (reference sequence). This CDR3 region has 14 residues. The V gene lost 2 bases and the J gene lost 3 bases, with 11 bases spanning the gap. Here the CDR3 DNA reads TGTGCCTGGAGTAGCGGACAGCCCAATCAGCCCCAGCATTTT. Translation gives CAWSSGQPNQPQHF.

This clone was recorded a few times. This chain joins TRBV5-6 and TRBJ2-5; D is unresolved. Trimming pared 3 bases from V and 3 bases from J, leaving 12 bases between. The CDR3 extends over 14 amino acids. Per the germline V gene, CDR1 is SGHDT and CDR2 is YYEEEE. This CDR3 is CASSSGLQKETQYF. DNA of the CDR3: TGTGCCAGCAGCTCAGGTCTACAAAAAGAGACCCAGTACTTC.

The chain joins TRBV7-2 to TRBJ2-5; TRBD2 is a possible D gene (5 bases). Germline assignment: CDR1 SGHTA and CDR2 FQGNSA. Trimming took 5 bases from V and 3 from J, leaving 10 bases between them. The CDR3 sequence is 13 residues long. The CDR3, as DNA: TGTGCCAGCAGCCTTAGCGCGGAAGAGACCCAGTACTTC. This translates into CASSLSAEETQYF.

J is TRBJ2-3 and V is TRBV29-1, with 8 bases identical to TRBD1. The germline gives CDR1 SQVTM, CDR2 ANQGSEA. V dropped 4 bases and J dropped 0; count of bases not matched to a gene: 6. The CDR3 is made up of 15 amino acids. CDR3 in amino acids: CSVGGQGPSTDTQYF. The CDR3 DNA is TGCAGCGTTGGAGGACAGGGTCCTAGCACAGATACGCAGTATTTT.

This clone turned up a few times. The chain uses TRBV5-1 and TRBJ2-1; 9 bases are a match to TRBD1. This CDR3 has 15 residues. Germline V gene sequence: CDR1 SGHRS, CDR2 YFSETQ. Losses at the gene ends were 1 base for V and 8 bases for J; bases not matched to a gene: 7. CDR3 sequence reads: CASSLSGTGYDEQFF. Written as DNA, the CDR3 is TGCGCCAGCAGCTTGTCGGGGACAGGGTACGATGAGCAGTTCTTC.

This chain uses TRBV4-1 with TRBJ2-2, with D possibly being TRBD1 or TRBD2 (5 bases each). This CDR3 comprises 15 residues. The germline V gene encodes CDR1 MGHRA and CDR2 YSYEKL. V was cut by 0 bases and J by 6 bases, with 11 bases left in between. CDR3 coding DNA: TGCGCCAGCAGCCAAGATGTACTGGGGGCCGGGGAGCTGTTTTTT. This translates into CASSQDVLGAGELFF.

The rearrangement joins TRBV2 to TRBJ2-1; 8 bases line up with TRBD1. Per the germline V gene, CDR1 is SNHLY and CDR2 is FYNNEI. The J segment lost 12 bases and the V segment lost 6 bases, leaving 16 bases of the junction unmatched. The CDR3 consists of 15 residues. CDR3 coding DNA: TGTGCCAGCAGGAAGACAGGGGCTATCACAGTGGGGCAGTTCTTC. Translating it yields CASRKTGAITVGQFF.

The chain uses TRBV7-2 and TRBJ2-5; TRBD1 aligns across 9 bases. Germline V gene data show CDR1 as SGHTA and CDR2 as FQGNSA. This CDR3 has 13 residues. The J segment lost 4 bases and the V segment lost 5 bases, leaving 2 bases of the junction unmatched. The CDR3, as DNA: TGTGCCAGCAGCGGACAGGGGAGAGAGACCCAGTACTTC. Encoded protein: CASSGQGRETQYF.